Shown below are 14 T cell receptor beta chains from a single sample sequenced in a study of cytomegalovirus exposure and HLA in healthy donors. Libraries were prepared by immunoSEQ multiplex PCR; TCRdb keeps only in-frame clonotypes and omits some of them. Here the sample spans some 110,000 clones, about 83% being singletons. Sequenced input: PBMCs. These receptors were taken from a man younger than 30 in good health and CMV-seronegative.

The V call is TRBV7-2, the J call TRBJ2-5, with 8 bases identical to TRBD2. Unmatched junction bases numbered 2, after V lost 3 bases and J lost 5 bases. This CDR3 contains 13 residues. Germline assignment: CDR1 SGHTA and CDR2 FQGNSA. CDR3: CASSFAGGETQYF. In DNA, the CDR3 is TGTGCCAGCAGCTTTGCGGGGGGCGAGACCCAGTACTTC.

The CDR3 protein is CASSPGQGVSNEQFF. The DNA for the CDR3 is TGTGCCAGCAGCCCGGGACAGGGGGTTTCGAATGAGCAGTTCTTC. J is TRBJ2-1 and V is TRBV7-9, with 11 bases matching TRBD1. The J segment lost 7 bases and the V segment lost 5 bases, leaving 7 bases of the junction unmatched. Germline CDR1 is SEHNR and CDR2 is FQNEAQ (reference sequence). The CDR3 consists of 15 residues.

This clone occurred once. The V and J genes are TRBV27 and TRBJ2-7; TRBD1 might be the D (6 bases). The germline gives CDR1 MNHEY, CDR2 SMNVEV (reference sequence). Trimming cost V 3 bases and J 0 bases, with 9 bases left between them. The length of the CDR3 is 14 residues. CDR3 residues: CASSFSRGSYEQYF. The CDR3 DNA reads as TGTGCCAGCAGTTTCAGCAGGGGCTCCTACGAGCAGTACTTC.

For the CDR3, the DNA is TGTGCCAGCAGTGTACAGGAGAACACTGAAGCTTTCTTT. Encoded protein: CASSVQENTEAFF. The rearrangement joins TRBV6-1 to TRBJ1-1; D possibly corresponds to TRBD1 (5 bases). Germline assignment: CDR1 MNHNS and CDR2 SASEGT. The CDR3 has 13 amino acids. V was clipped by 4 bases and J by 1 base, with 7 bases between them.

This clone was detected many times. This sequence joins TRBV7-8 and TRBJ1-4; no reliable D call. From germline, CDR1 is SGHVS and CDR2 FQNEAQ. Between the trimmed V and J ends, which lost 3 bases and 8 bases, there was a span of 7 bases. This CDR3 spans 12 amino acids. The CDR3 sequence: CASSFGMEKLFF. The CDR3 coding sequence is TGTGCCAGCAGCTTCGGTATGGAAAAACTGTTTTTT. Looking up the rest from reference TRBV7-8 and TRBJ1-4 gives the full variable domain: GAGVSQSPRYKVAKRGQDVALRCDPISGHVSLFWYQQALGQGPEFLTYFQNEAQLDKSGLPSDRFFAERPEGSVSTLKIQRTQQEDSAVYLCASSFGMEKLFFGSGTQLSVL.

This chain joins TRBV30 and TRBJ1-4; D unresolved. Germline lookup yields CDR1 GTSNPN and CDR2 SVGIG (reference sequence). The ends were cut back, 3 bases at V and 5 bases at J, with 13 bases in the middle. This CDR3 is built from 14 residues. The CDR3 spells CAWSPGGLNEKLFF. In nucleotides, the CDR3 is TGTGCCTGGAGCCCGGGAGGGTTGAATGAAAAACTGTTTTTT.

The chain uses TRBV30 and TRBJ2-7, with 12 bases aligning to TRBD2. CDR3 size: 14 residues. Germline V gene data show CDR1 as GTSNPN and CDR2 as SVGIG (reference sequence). V was clipped by 3 bases and J by 6 bases; unmatched bases: 6. The DNA for the CDR3 is TGTGCCTGGAGCCCTAGCGGGAGGGCAGTCGAGCAGTACTTC. It specifies CAWSPSGRAVEQYF.

The gene calls are TRBV18 and TRBJ2-7; the match to TRBD1 covers 9 bases. CDR1 and CDR2 (germline): KGHSH, LQKENI. Trimming removed 6 bases from V and 6 bases from J; junction bases left unmatched: 6. CDR3 length: 13 residues. The CDR3 nucleotides are TGTGCCAGCTCGCCGGGACAGGGCAGCGAGCAGTACTTC. Translated, it gives CASSPGQGSEQYF.

The V gene is TRBV25-1, the J gene TRBJ1-3, with D tentatively TRBD1 (5 bases). In germline, CDR1 is MGHDK, CDR2 SYGVNS. Trimming cost V 3 bases and J 8 bases, with 8 bases left between them. This CDR3 has 12 amino acids. CDR3 sequence reads: CASSDRVDTIYF. The CDR3, as DNA: TGTGCCAGCAGTGACAGGGTTGACACCATATATTTT.

This chain uses TRBV6-5 with TRBJ1-5; no firm D call. The germline CDR1 and CDR2 sequences are MNHEY and SVGAGI. The V gene lost 2 bases and the J gene lost 4 bases, with 6 bases spanning the gap. The CDR3 spans 13 residues. CDR3 sequence (DNA): TGTGCCAGCAGTTACGGGAGAAATCAGCCCCAGCATTTT. Its protein product is CASSYGRNQPQHF.

The chain links TRBV25-1 to TRBJ2-2; 8 bases map to TRBD1. J lost 8 bases, V lost 5 bases, and 4 bases had no gene match. The CDR3 is made up of 13 amino acids. The V gene's germline CDR1 is MGHDK and CDR2 SYGVNS. The CDR3 region is CASSLQGGGELFF. The CDR3 region has the DNA TGTGCCAGCAGTCTACAGGGGGGAGGGGAGCTGTTTTTT.

This chain links TRBV30 with TRBJ1-1, with D tentatively TRBD1 (6 bases). V lost 0 bases and J lost 1, with 6 bases in between. The V gene's germline CDR1 is GTSNPN and CDR2 SVGIG (reference sequence). This CDR3 contains 13 residues. The DNA of the CDR3 is TGTGCCTGGAGTGTACAGGGGAACACTGAAGCTTTCTTT. Translating gives CAWSVQGNTEAFF.

The chain has TRBV7-8 and TRBJ2-7; 8 nucleotides line up with TRBD2. Germline lookup yields CDR1 SGHVS and CDR2 FQNEAQ. The CDR3 length is 15 residues. The trim removed 2 bases at V and 3 bases at J, leaving 6 bases unmatched. DNA for the CDR3: TGTGCCAGCAGCTTACAGGGGCGGGAGGACTACGAGCAGTACTTC. Translation: CASSLQGREDYEQYF.

V is TRBV2 and J is TRBJ2-1; 14 bases agree with TRBD2. The CDR3 loop spans 19 amino acids. After removal of 5 bases from V and 0 bases from J, the junction contained 9 bases not matched to a gene. Per germline, CDR1 SNHLY and CDR2 FYNNEI. The CDR3 spells CASSPGLAGESASYNEQFF. The CDR3 region has the DNA TGTGCCAGCAGTCCGGGACTAGCGGGAGAATCCGCCTCCTACAATGAGCAGTTCTTC. The full variable domain, its missing parts supplied by reference TRBV2 and TRBJ2-1, is EPEVTQTPSHQVTQMGQEVILRCVPISNHLYFYWYRQILGQKVEFLVSFYNNEISEKSEIFDDQFSVERPDGSNFTLKIRSTKLEDSAMYFCASSPGLAGESASYNEQFFGPGTRLTVL.